This TCR beta chain was sequenced for a study of beta chain features in type 1 diabetes. Study-wide points: The similarity of naive, central memory and Treg TCRB repertoires appeared greater among patients than among healthy donors. Type 1 diabetes patients showed a moderate but significant shortening of TCRB CDR3s in all four CD4+ subsets.

Reverse transcription of all isolated RNA meant that expressed TCRB transcripts were sequenced. Method: immunoSEQ multiplex PCR; TCRdb's copy keeps in-frame clones and lacks some. The sample shows a few hundred thousand clones, 9.6% of them seen only once. This clone was recorded at least ten times. Its specificity is not known. Specimen: central memory CD4+ T cells from blood. The TCR comes from a man under 40 with type 1 diabetes.

The CDR3 loop reads CATSRDSQPQHF. The CDR3 coding sequence is TGTGCCACCAGCAGAGATAGTCAGCCCCAGCATTTT. The V gene is TRBV15, the J gene TRBJ1-5; D ambiguous. There are 12 residues in the CDR3. CDR1 LNHNV and CDR2 YYDKDF come from the germline V gene (reference sequence). With 0 bases removed from V and 6 bases from J, the gap between germline ends came to 3 bases.